This T cell receptor beta chain was recovered during a study of HIV-infected patients and healthy controls. In this sample, this clonotype turned up a few times. Via MiXCR, TCRdb re-called the 5' RACE reads, giving one row per CDR3 protein. The sample holds over 55,000 distinct CDR3 sequences, about 17% seen once. The CDR3 length is 19 residues. Germline V lookup: CDR1 SGHTA, CDR2 FQGNSA. Germline trimming cut 1 base from V and 1 base from J; bases unmatched to any gene: 12. The receptor was derived from a human donor in good health. The V gene is TRBV7-2, the J gene TRBJ1-1; 10 positions agree with TRBD1. The sequencing sample was made of CD4+ T cells from blood. The chain's CDR3 is CASSLGHLRTGGRNTEAFF. In DNA form, the CDR3 reads TGTGCCAGCAGCTTAGGTCACCTTAGGACAGGGGGAAGGAACACTGAAGCTTTCTTT.